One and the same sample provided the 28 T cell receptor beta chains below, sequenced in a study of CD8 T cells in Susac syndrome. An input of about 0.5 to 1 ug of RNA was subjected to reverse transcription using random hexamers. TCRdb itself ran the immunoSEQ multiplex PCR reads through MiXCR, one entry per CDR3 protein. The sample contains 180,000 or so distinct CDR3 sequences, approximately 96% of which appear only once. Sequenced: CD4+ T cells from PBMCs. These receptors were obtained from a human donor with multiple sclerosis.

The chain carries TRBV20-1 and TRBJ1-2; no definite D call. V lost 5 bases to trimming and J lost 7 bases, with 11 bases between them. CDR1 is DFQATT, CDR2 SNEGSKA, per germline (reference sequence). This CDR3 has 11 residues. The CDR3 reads CSARREGGYTF. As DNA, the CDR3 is TGCAGTGCTCGGAGGGAGGGTGGCTACACCTTC.

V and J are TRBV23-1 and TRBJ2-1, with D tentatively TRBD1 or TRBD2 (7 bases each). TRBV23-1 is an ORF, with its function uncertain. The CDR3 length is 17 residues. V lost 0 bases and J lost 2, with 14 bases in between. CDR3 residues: CASSQSPRGRAYNEQFF. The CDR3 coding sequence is TGCGCCAGCAGTCAATCTCCCAGGGGGAGGGCCTACAATGAGCAGTTCTTC.

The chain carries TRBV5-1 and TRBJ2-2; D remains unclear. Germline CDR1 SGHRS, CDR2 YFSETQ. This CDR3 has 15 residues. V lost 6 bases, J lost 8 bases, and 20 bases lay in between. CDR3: CASKNMTSSAGELFF. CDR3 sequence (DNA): TGCGCCAGCAAAAATATGACAAGTTCAGCGGGGGAGCTGTTTTTT.

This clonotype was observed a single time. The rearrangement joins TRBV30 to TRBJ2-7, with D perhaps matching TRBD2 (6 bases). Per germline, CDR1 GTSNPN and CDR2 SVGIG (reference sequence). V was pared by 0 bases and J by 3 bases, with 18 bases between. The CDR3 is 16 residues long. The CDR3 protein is CAWSVRKGRFVYEQYF. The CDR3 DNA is TGTGCCTGGAGTGTACGGAAGGGGAGGTTCGTCTACGAGCAGTACTTC.

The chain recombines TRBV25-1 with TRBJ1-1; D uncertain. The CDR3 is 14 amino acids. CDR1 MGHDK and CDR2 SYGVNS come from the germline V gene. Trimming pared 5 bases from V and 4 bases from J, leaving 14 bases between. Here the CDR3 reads CASSPSLAGTEAFF. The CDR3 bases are TGTGCCAGCAGTCCCTCCCTCGCAGGCACTGAAGCTTTCTTT.

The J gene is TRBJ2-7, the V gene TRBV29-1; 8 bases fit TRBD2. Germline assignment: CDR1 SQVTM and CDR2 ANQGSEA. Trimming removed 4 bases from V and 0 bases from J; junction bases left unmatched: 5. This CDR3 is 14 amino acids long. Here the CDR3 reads CSVVLGGVSYEQYF. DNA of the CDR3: TGCAGCGTTGTTCTCGGGGGGGTCTCCTACGAGCAGTACTTC.

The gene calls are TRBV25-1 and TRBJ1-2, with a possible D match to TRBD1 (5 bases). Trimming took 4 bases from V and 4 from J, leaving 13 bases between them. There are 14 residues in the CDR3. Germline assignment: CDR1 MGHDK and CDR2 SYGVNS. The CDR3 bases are TGTGCCAGCAGTGCAGCCGGGACTACCTATGGCTACACCTTC. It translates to CASSAAGTTYGYTF.

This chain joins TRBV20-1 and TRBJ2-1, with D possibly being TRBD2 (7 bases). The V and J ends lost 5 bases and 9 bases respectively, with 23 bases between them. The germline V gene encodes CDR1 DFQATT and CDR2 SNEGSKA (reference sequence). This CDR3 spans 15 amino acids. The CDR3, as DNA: TGCAGTGCTGCCCCCTTCGCGGGGGCTGGGGGTGAGCAGTTCTTC. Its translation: CSAAPFAGAGGEQFF.

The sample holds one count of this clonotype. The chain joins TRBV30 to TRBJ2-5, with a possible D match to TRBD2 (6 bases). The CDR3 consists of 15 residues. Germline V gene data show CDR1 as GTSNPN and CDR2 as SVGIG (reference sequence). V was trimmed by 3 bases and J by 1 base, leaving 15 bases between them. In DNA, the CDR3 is TGTGCCTGGAGCCCGGGCAGTAGCGGCCAAGAGACCCAGTACTTC. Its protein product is CAWSPGSSGQETQYF. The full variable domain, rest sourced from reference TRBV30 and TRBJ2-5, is SQTIHQWPATLVQPVGSPLSLECTVEGTSNPNLYWYRQAAGRGLQLLFYSVGIGQISSEVPQNLSASRPQDRQFILSSKKLLLSDSGFYLCAWSPGSSGQETQYFGPGTRLLVL.

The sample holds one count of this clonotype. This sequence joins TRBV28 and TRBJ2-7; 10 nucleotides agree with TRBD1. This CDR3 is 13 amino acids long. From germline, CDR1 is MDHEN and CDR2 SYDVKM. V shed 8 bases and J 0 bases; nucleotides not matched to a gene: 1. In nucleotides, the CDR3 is TGTGCCAGCTGGGACAGGGGCTCCTACGAGCAGTACTTC. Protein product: CASWDRGSYEQYF. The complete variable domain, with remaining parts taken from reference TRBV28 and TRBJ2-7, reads DVKVTQSSRYLVKRTGEKVFLECVQDMDHENMFWYRQDPGLGLRLIYFSYDVKMKEKGDIPEGYSVSREKKERFSLILESASTNQTSMYLCASWDRGSYEQYFGPGTRLTVT.

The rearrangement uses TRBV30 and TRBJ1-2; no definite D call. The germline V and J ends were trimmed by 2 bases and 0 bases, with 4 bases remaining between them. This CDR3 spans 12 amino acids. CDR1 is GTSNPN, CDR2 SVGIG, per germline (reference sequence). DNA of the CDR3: TGTGCCTGGAGTTGGTCTAACTATGGCTACACCTTC. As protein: CAWSWSNYGYTF.

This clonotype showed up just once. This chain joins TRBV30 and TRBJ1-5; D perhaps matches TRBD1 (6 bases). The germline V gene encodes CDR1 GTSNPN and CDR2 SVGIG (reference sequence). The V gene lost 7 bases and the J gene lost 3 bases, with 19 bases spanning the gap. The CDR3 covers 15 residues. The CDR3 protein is CASQGGQGNNQPQHF. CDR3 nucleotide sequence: TGTGCCTCCCAAGGGGGGCAGGGAAACAATCAGCCCCAGCATTTT.

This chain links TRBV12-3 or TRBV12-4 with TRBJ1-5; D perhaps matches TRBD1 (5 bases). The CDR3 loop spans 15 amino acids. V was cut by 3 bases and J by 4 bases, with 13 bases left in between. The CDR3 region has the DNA TGTGCCAGCAGTTTGCGGGGCAAGGAGAATCAGCCCCAGCATTTT. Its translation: CASSLRGKENQPQHF.

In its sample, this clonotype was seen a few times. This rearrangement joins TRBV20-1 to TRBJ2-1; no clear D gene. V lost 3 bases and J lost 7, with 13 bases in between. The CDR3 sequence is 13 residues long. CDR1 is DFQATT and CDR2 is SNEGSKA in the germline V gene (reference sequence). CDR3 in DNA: TGCAGTGCTAGTGAAGCCCGCCTGAATGAGCAGTTCTTC. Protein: CSASEARLNEQFF.

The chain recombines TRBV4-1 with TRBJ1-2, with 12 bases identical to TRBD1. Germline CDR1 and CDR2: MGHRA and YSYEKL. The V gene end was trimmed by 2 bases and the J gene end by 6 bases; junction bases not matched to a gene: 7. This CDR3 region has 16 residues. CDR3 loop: CASSQSGTGGVDGYTF. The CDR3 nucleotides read TGCGCCAGCAGCCAAAGTGGGACAGGGGGCGTGGATGGCTACACCTTC.

CDR3 region: CASSYNLGDTEAFF. The DNA for the CDR3 is TGTGCCAGCAGTTATAATCTGGGGGATACTGAAGCTTTCTTT. The chain carries TRBV6-5 and TRBJ1-1; D perhaps matches TRBD1 (5 bases). CDR1 MNHEY and CDR2 SVGAGI come from the germline V gene. Trimming pared 3 bases from V and 5 bases from J, leaving 13 bases between. CDR3 length: 14 amino acids.

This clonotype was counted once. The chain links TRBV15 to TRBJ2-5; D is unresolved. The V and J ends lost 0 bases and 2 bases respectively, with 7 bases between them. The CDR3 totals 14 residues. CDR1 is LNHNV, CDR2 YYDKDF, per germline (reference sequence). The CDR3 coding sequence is TGTGCCACCAGCAGAGATTTGGTACAAGAGACCCAGTACTTC. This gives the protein CATSRDLVQETQYF.

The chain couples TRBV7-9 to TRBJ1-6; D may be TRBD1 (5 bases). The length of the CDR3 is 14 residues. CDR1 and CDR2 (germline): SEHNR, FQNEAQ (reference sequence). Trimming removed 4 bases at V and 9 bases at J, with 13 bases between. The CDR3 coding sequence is TGTGCCAGCAGCTGGGGGGACCATCCTTCACCCCTCCACTTT. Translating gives CASSWGDHPSPLHF.

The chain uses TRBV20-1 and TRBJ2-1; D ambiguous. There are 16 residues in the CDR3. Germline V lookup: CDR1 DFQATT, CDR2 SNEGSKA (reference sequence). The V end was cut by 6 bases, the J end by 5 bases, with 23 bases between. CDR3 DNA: TGCAGTGCCACGCTAGGGCAGTCCGGACGGGACAATGAGCAGTTCTTC. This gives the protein CSATLGQSGRDNEQFF.

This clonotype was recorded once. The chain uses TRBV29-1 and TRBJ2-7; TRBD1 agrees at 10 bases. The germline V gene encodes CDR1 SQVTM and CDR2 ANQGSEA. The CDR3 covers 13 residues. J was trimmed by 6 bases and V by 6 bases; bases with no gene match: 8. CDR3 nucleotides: TGCAGCGTCACGACAGGGGGCCAAGGCGAGCAGTACTTC. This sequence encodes CSVTTGGQGEQYF.

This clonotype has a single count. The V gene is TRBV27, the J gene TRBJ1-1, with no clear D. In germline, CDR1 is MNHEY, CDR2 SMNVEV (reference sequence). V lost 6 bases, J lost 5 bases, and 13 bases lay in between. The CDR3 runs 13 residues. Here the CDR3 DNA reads TGTGCCAGCAGGTTAGGTAGGGTGACTGAAGCTTTCTTT. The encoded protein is CASRLGRVTEAFF.

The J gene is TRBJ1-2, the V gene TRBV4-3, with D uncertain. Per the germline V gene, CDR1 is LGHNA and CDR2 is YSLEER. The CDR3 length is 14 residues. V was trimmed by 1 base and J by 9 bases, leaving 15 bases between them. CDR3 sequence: CASSQGTHGDSYTF. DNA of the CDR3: TGCGCCAGCAGCCAAGGTACTCATGGCGATAGCTACACCTTC.

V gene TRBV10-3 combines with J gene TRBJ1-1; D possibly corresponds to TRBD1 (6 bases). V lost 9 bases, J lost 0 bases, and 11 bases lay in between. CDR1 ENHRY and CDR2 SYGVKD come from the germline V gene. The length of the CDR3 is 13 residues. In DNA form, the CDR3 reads TGTGCCATGGGAACAGGGATGAACACTGAAGCTTTCTTT. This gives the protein CAMGTGMNTEAFF.

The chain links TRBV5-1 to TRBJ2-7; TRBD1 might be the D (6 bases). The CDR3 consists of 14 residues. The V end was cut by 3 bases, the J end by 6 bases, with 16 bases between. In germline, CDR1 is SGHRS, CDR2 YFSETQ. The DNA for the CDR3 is TGCGCCAGCAGCTCCTTAAGACAGGACGGCGAGCAGTACTTC. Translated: CASSSLRQDGEQYF.

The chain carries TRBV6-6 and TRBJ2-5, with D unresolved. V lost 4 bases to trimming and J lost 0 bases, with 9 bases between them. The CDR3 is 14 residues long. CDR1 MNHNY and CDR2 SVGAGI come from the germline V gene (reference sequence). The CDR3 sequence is CASSFDGDQETQYF. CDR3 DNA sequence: TGTGCCAGCAGTTTCGACGGCGACCAAGAGACCCAGTACTTC.

The CDR3 region is CASSGTGYLTDTQYF. CDR3 nucleotide sequence: TGTGCCAGCAGCGGTACAGGCTACCTCACAGATACGCAGTATTTT. The rearrangement uses TRBV7-6 and TRBJ2-3; maybe TRBD1 (5 bases). This CDR3 has 15 amino acids. From germline, CDR1 is SGHVS and CDR2 FNYEAQ. Trimming cost V 5 bases and J 2 bases, with 14 bases left between them.

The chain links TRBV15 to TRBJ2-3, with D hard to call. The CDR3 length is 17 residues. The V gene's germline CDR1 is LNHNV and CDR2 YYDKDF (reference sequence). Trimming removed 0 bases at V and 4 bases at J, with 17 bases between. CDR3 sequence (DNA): TGTGCCACCAGCAGAGATAGAGGAACGGCCCGGGCAGATACGCAGTATTTT. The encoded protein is CATSRDRGTARADTQYF. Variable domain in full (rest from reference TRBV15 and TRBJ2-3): DAMVIQNPRYQVTQFGKPVTLSCSQTLNHNVMYWYQQKSSQAPKLLFHYYDKDFNNEADTPDNFQSRRPNTSFCFLDIRSPGLGDTAMYLCATSRDRGTARADTQYFGPGTRLTVL.

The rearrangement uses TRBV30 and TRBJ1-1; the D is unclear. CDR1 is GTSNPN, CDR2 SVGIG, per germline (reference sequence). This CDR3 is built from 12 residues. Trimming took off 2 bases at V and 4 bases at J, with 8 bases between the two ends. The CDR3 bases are TGTGCCTGGAGTCCCTGGGGCACTGAAGCTTTCTTT. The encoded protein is CAWSPWGTEAFF.